This T cell receptor beta chain was captured in a study of T-cell memory formation after mild COVID-19. Study-level results: Several responding clones turned up in pre-infection memory, indicating that cross-reactive memory may have taken part. Whereas later expanders leaned CD4+, clones contracting day 15 to 85 showed a balanced CD4/CD8 makeup.

Germline V lookup: CDR1 LGHNA, CDR2 YSLEER. The CDR3 length is 14 residues. V gave up 0 bases and J gave up 6 bases, with 11 bases separating them. A remark on this clonotype: Its antigen is unidentified.

The authors produced TCR alpha and TCR beta cDNA libraries with sample barcodes and UMIs by 5'RACE using constant-segment primers. TCRdb re-derived calls from the 5' RACE reads in MiXCR, one entry per CDR3 protein. The sample shows 400,000 to 450,000 distinct CDR3 sequences, roughly 18% of them seen only once. The V gene is TRBV4-3, the J gene TRBJ1-1, with unresolved D. Sequenced input: PBMCs or a T cell subset sorted from them (not recorded which). This TCR was recovered from a man between 18 and 29 years old who had mild COVID-19 (a few samples of this study predate the infection). Cell type and time point are not known. The chain's CDR3 is CASSQDRTVAEAFF. The DNA of the CDR3 is TGCGCCAGCAGCCAAGATAGGACGGTAGCTGAAGCTTTCTTT.